One T cell receptor beta chain is described in this entry. Its antigen is not identified. For the second PCR, which ran for roughly 6 to 12 cycles, a sample-barcoded 5' primer and a J-beta primer mix were used. Every cDNA molecule bore a tag from a template-switch adaptor containing 12 random nucleotides. One entry per CDR3 protein results from TCRdb running MiXCR on the 5' RACE reads. The table lists about 680,000 distinct CDR3 sequences, over 45% of them singletons. Whenever a sample was processed, at least 6.5 million PBMCs were isolated. Samples each yielded at least 6 micrograms of total RNA. These data are taken from a study of blood T cells in healthy people across ages. Notes on the study in general: The study found more naive CD4+ cells and higher diversity in long-lived than aged donors.

Germline V gives CDR1 DFQATT, CDR2 SNEGSKA (reference sequence). The CDR3 extends over 14 amino acids. Trimming pared 4 bases from V and 5 bases from J, leaving 17 bases between. The receptor comes from a woman aged 55-69 years in good health. Sequencing input: blood. The chain has TRBV20-1 and TRBJ1-2; D is undetermined. The CDR3 here is CSATGARTEYGYTF. For the CDR3, the DNA is TGCAGTGCTACAGGAGCGCGGACGGAGTATGGCTACACCTTC.